This T cell receptor beta chain comes out of a study of regulatory T cells in long-lasting Graves disease. CDR3-region Arm-PCR and iRepertoire HTBI primers produced the TCR beta libraries. TCRdb passed the multiplex PCR reads through MiXCR, listing each CDR3 protein once. The profile shows a few hundred thousand distinct CDR3 sequences, roughly 15% of them singletons. This clonotype appeared once. A single base separates this from a much larger clone, so it may be a read error. Time point described: newly diagnosed GD, antithyroid drugs for less than 3 months. With RNA extracted from PBMCs as input, the TCR library was made. The CDR3 loop spans 15 amino acids. Looked up from germline, CDR1 is SGHRS and CDR2 is YFSETQ. This same sample was also taken into another study, of T cells in Graves' hyperthyroidism and ophthalmopathy.

The sequencing used peripheral blood mononuclear cells (PBMCs), collected at new diagnosis, from a patient treated with antithyroid drugs. The TCR sequence derives from a woman aged 45-65 years with Graves disease. V gene TRBV5-1 combines with J gene TRBJ2-1, with 8 bases aligning to TRBD2. CDR3 protein: CASSLPSGRYNEQFF. As DNA, the CDR3 is TGTGCCAGCAGCTTGCCTAGCGGGCGATACAATGAGCAGTTCTTC.